This T cell receptor beta chain came from a study of blood T cell repertoires in COVID-19. The study drew participants aged about 18 to 89 years from approximately 25 US areas. Sequencing used immunoSEQ multiplex PCR; TCRdb keeps in-frame clones, though not all of them. The sample yields around 300,000 clones, roughly nine tenths seen once. The specimen sequenced was PBMCs or T cells enriched from blood (not recorded which). The clonotype comes from a woman under 40 who had recovered from COVID-19.

For the CDR3, the DNA is TGTGCCAGCAGCGTCAAGGGTGGGGCTAGCGGGATGAATGAGCAGTTCTTC. Translated, it gives CASSVKGGASGMNEQFF. This sequence joins TRBV9 and TRBJ2-1; 9 nucleotides agree with TRBD2. This CDR3 is 17 amino acids long. Germline lookup yields CDR1 SGDLS and CDR2 YYNGEE. The ends lost 2 bases at V and 7 bases at J; junction bases unmatched: 13. Full variable domain (missing parts from reference TRBV9 and TRBJ2-1): DSGVTQTPKHLITATGQRVTLRCSPRSGDLSVYWYQQSLDQGLQFLIQYYNGEERAKGNILERFSAQQFPDLHSELNLSSLELGDSALYFCASSVKGGASGMNEQFFGPGTRLTVL.